This entry lists 24 T cell receptor beta chains sequenced from one sample in a study of blood T cell repertoires in COVID-19. Sequencing was performed with immunoSEQ multiplex PCR; in TCRdb, only in-frame clones are kept and a portion is missing. This table has about 98,000 clones, roughly nine tenths appearing once. Sequenced: peripheral blood. The receptors were sampled from a man aged 65-85 years with acute or convalescent COVID-19.

This clone came up once. V gene TRBV15 combines with J gene TRBJ1-5, with 8 bases identical to TRBD1. Per germline, CDR1 LNHNV and CDR2 YYDKDF (reference sequence). Trimming took 3 bases from V and 4 from J; bases not matched to a gene: 14. The CDR3 has 18 residues. The CDR3 region has the DNA TGTGCCACCAGCAGGGCCAATCCGACAGGGGCAGGGAATCAGCCCCAGCATTTT. Protein: CATSRANPTGAGNQPQHF. Based on the CDR3 plus reference TRBV15 and TRBJ1-5, the full variable domain is DAMVIQNPRYQVTQFGKPVTLSCSQTLNHNVMYWYQQKSSQAPKLLFHYYDKDFNNEADTPDNFQSRRPNTSFCFLDIRSPGLGDTAMYLCATSRANPTGAGNQPQHFGDGTRLSIL.

The J gene is TRBJ2-5, the V gene TRBV3-1 (or the pseudogene TRBV3-2), with 10 positions matching TRBD2. V shed 4 bases, J shed 1 base, and the junction held 6 bases outside the gene matches. This CDR3 spans 16 amino acids. Germline-derived CDR1 and CDR2 are LGHDT and YNNKEL (reference sequence). As DNA, the CDR3 is TGTGCCAGCAGCCCCACTAGCGGGGACCTCCAAGAGACCCAGTACTTC. As protein: CASSPTSGDLQETQYF.

This chain joins TRBV4-1 and TRBJ1-2; 10 bases agree with TRBD1. This CDR3 is built from 17 residues. With 0 bases clipped from V and 3 bases from J, the junction kept 7 bases outside the gene matches. Germline-derived CDR1 and CDR2 are MGHRA and YSYEKL. The chain's CDR3 is CASSQETGTGDHYGYTF. CDR3 nucleotide sequence: TGCGCCAGCAGCCAAGAAACCGGGACAGGGGACCACTATGGCTACACCTTC.

The gene calls are TRBV9 and TRBJ1-6; tentatively, D is TRBD1 (5 bases). This CDR3 comprises 14 residues. Germline values: CDR1 SGDLS, CDR2 YYNGEE. Trimming stripped 5 bases from V and 6 bases from J, with 12 bases between. CDR3 DNA sequence: TGTGCCAGCAGTGGAGGGACCGGTAATTCACCCCTCCACTTT. Residues: CASSGGTGNSPLHF.

This clone was counted a few times. The chain recombines TRBV5-1 with TRBJ2-7, with 10 bases identical to TRBD1. The germline gives CDR1 SGHRS, CDR2 YFSETQ. The trim removed 1 base at V and 6 bases at J, leaving 16 bases unmatched. This CDR3 contains 18 residues. The DNA for the CDR3 is TGCGCCAGCAGCTTGTGGGTTTGTGACAGGGGGCTGGGAGGCGAGCAGTACGTC. Protein product: CASSLWVCDRGLGGEQYV.

The chain combines TRBV5-6 with TRBJ1-1; D is possibly TRBD1 (5 bases). The CDR3 is 15 amino acids. Germline loops: CDR1 SGHDT, CDR2 YYEEEE. Trimming took 0 bases from V and 1 from J, leaving 10 bases between them. CDR3 residues: CASSLDRGWNTEAFF. CDR3 nucleotide sequence: TGTGCCAGCAGCTTGGATAGGGGATGGAACACTGAAGCTTTCTTT.

The chain has TRBV7-9 and TRBJ1-1; TRBD1 matches at 9 bases. The germline V gene has CDR1 SEHNR and CDR2 FQNEAQ (reference sequence). This CDR3 is 14 amino acids long. V shed 5 bases, J shed 3 bases, and the junction held 4 bases outside the gene matches. The DNA of the CDR3 is TGTGCCAGCAGCACACAGGGGGCTTACACTGAAGCTTTCTTT. It translates to CASSTQGAYTEAFF.

This chain connects TRBV19 to TRBJ2-5, with TRBD1 matching over 7 bases. The V gene's germline CDR1 is LNHDA and CDR2 SQIVND (reference sequence). The trim removed 4 bases at V and 0 bases at J, leaving 8 bases unmatched. The CDR3 totals 16 residues. CDR3 in amino acids: CASSTRDSTDQETQYF. CDR3 DNA: TGTGCCAGTAGTACCCGGGACAGCACAGACCAAGAGACCCAGTACTTC.

This clone appeared a single time. This rearrangement joins TRBV19 to TRBJ1-3, with 8 bases lining up with TRBD1. J was trimmed by 0 bases and V by 3 bases; bases with no gene match: 7. This CDR3 is 17 amino acids long. Germline assignment: CDR1 LNHDA and CDR2 SQIVND (reference sequence). The CDR3 DNA reads as TGTGCCAGTAGTATGCAGGGGGCTTCGAGCTCTGGAAACACCATATATTTT. Encoded protein: CASSMQGASSSGNTIYF.

The rearrangement uses TRBV5-1 and TRBJ2-1, with 7 nucleotides matching TRBD1. CDR1 SGHRS and CDR2 YFSETQ come from the germline V gene. This CDR3 has 13 amino acids. The V segment lost 2 bases and the J segment 15 bases; nucleotides outside the gene matches: 11. For the CDR3, the DNA is TGCGCCAGCAGCTTTAGACAGGGTGACCCCGGGTTCTTC. Translating gives CASSFRQGDPGFF.

This chain's CDR3 is CASSLKAGMNTEAFF. In DNA form, the CDR3 reads TGTGCCAGCAGCTTGAAAGCAGGGATGAACACTGAAGCTTTCTTT. The rearrangement joins TRBV5-4 to TRBJ1-1; tentative D call: TRBD1 (5 bases). The germline V gene has CDR1 SGHNT and CDR2 YYREEE (reference sequence). The CDR3 runs 15 residues. Deletions cut 1 base from V and 0 bases from J, with 10 bases between.

This CDR3 is CASSLAAGGPTGELFF. In DNA, the CDR3 is TGTGCCAGCAGCTTAGCAGCGGGGGGGCCGACCGGGGAGCTGTTTTTT. The genes are TRBV11-2 and TRBJ2-2, with 10 nucleotides matching TRBD2. With 1 base clipped from V and 5 bases from J, the junction kept 4 bases outside the gene matches. In germline, CDR1 is SGHAT, CDR2 FQNNGV. The CDR3 is made up of 16 amino acids.

The CDR3 region is CASSTDRVNQPQHF. CDR3 DNA sequence: TGTGCCAGCAGCACGGACAGGGTAAATCAGCCCCAGCATTTT. The chain links TRBV6-6 to TRBJ1-5, with TRBD1 identical over 8 bases. The germline gives CDR1 MNHNY, CDR2 SVGAGI (reference sequence). The V segment lost 6 bases and the J segment 4 bases; nucleotides outside the gene matches: 5. This CDR3 region has 14 residues.

The chain couples TRBV2 to TRBJ2-1, with 11 positions matching TRBD1. Trimming cost V 6 bases and J 7 bases; bases outside gene matches: 5. Germline V gene sequence: CDR1 SNHLY, CDR2 FYNNEI. This CDR3 comprises 14 residues. Here the CDR3 reads CASSRDRGTNEQFF. The CDR3 nucleotides read TGTGCCAGCAGCCGGGACAGGGGGACGAATGAGCAGTTCTTC.

The CDR3 here is CATSRVTLDRGGGETQYF. The CDR3 DNA reads as TGTGCCACCAGCAGAGTTACCTTGGACAGGGGAGGCGGGGAGACCCAGTACTTC. This sequence joins TRBV15 and TRBJ2-5, with 9 bases lining up with TRBD1. Germline CDR1 reads LNHNV; CDR2 reads YYDKDF (reference sequence). V lost 1 base and J lost 5; bases outside the gene matches: 14. CDR3 length equals 18 residues.

The rearrangement uses TRBV7-3 and TRBJ2-3, with 9 bases lining up with TRBD2. The J segment lost 3 bases and the V segment lost 5 bases, leaving 6 bases of the junction unmatched. Germline CDR1 and CDR2: SGHTA and FQGTGA. The CDR3 consists of 15 residues. In nucleotides, the CDR3 is TGTGCCAGCAGCCCCCAGACTAGCGGAACAGATACGCAGTATTTT. It yields the protein CASSPQTSGTDTQYF.

This sequence joins TRBV7-9 and TRBJ1-1; D is ambiguous. Germline loops: CDR1 SEHNR, CDR2 FQNEAQ (reference sequence). CDR3 length: 12 amino acids. Trimming shortened V by 3 bases and J by 8 bases, and 10 bases separated the two germline ends. The CDR3 reads CASSLMSREAFF. As DNA, the CDR3 is TGTGCCAGCAGCTTGATGAGTAGAGAAGCTTTCTTT.

This clone is a singleton in its sample. This chain's CDR3 is CASSPYSASGHQETQYF. The CDR3 DNA follows: TGTGCCAGTAGTCCCTATTCGGCTAGCGGCCACCAAGAGACCCAGTACTTC. This rearrangement joins TRBV19 to TRBJ2-5; 7 positions match TRBD2. The CDR3 has 17 amino acids. Germline V gene data show CDR1 as LNHDA and CDR2 as SQIVND (reference sequence). The trim removed 5 bases at V and 0 bases at J, leaving 12 bases unmatched.

This clone was picked up a small number of times. This chain connects TRBV11-2 to TRBJ1-1; no reliable D call. The V end was cut by 5 bases, the J end by 1 base, with 14 bases between. This CDR3 region has 15 residues. The germline CDR1 and CDR2 sequences are SGHAT and FQNNGV. Here the CDR3 reads CASSEILGPNTEAFF. The CDR3 bases are TGTGCCAGCAGCGAAATACTAGGGCCGAACACTGAAGCTTTCTTT.

The V gene is TRBV19, the J gene TRBJ1-1; the D gene is possibly TRBD1 (6 bases). Germline lookup yields CDR1 LNHDA and CDR2 SQIVND (reference sequence). Trimming stripped 10 bases from V and 5 bases from J, with 23 bases between. CDR3 size: 15 residues. DNA of the CDR3: TGTGCCACCTCCCGGGGGGCGGACTTAGGTACTGAAGCTTTCTTT. Translated, it gives CATSRGADLGTEAFF. Full variable domain (remainder filled in from reference TRBV19 and TRBJ1-1): DGGITQSPKYLFRKEGQNVTLSCEQNLNHDAMYWYRQDPGQGLRLIYYSQIVNDFQKGDIAEGYSVSREKKESFPLTVTSAQKNPTAFYLCATSRGADLGTEAFFGQGTRLTVV.

This chain links TRBV28 with TRBJ2-5, with 12 bases aligning to TRBD2. Germline CDR1 MDHEN, CDR2 SYDVKM. The CDR3 is 15 amino acids. Unmatched junction bases numbered 3, after V lost 3 bases and J lost 4 bases. CDR3 DNA sequence: TGTGCCAGCAGTTTTCCTAGCGGGGGGGGAGAGACCCAGTACTTC. It specifies CASSFPSGGGETQYF.

This chain connects TRBV19 to TRBJ2-1; 7 bases align to TRBD2. The germline CDR1 and CDR2 sequences are LNHDA and SQIVND (reference sequence). V lost 4 bases and J lost 4; bases outside the gene matches: 4. CDR3 length: 14 residues. This CDR3 reads CASSKGGGYNEQFF. CDR3 nucleotide sequence: TGTGCCAGTAGTAAAGGCGGGGGTTACAATGAGCAGTTCTTC.

V and J are TRBV5-6 and TRBJ1-2; D may be TRBD1 (6 bases). Trimming took off 7 bases at V and 8 bases at J, with 15 bases between the two ends. The germline CDR1 and CDR2 sequences are SGHDT and YYEEEE. The CDR3 sequence is 12 residues long. The CDR3 sequence: CASSMLTGGYTF. The CDR3 DNA follows: TGTGCCAGCTCCATGCTAACAGGGGGCTACACCTTC.

This chain's CDR3 is CASSSAGGPGNEQFF. In nucleotides, the CDR3 is TGTGCCAGCTCATCCGCGGGGGGGCCCGGCAATGAGCAGTTCTTC. The chain employs TRBV18 and TRBJ2-1; 9 bases are a match to TRBD2. The CDR3 has 15 residues. Trimming at V came to 5 bases and at J to 6 bases, leaving 8 bases not matched to a gene. From germline, CDR1 is KGHSH and CDR2 LQKENI.